These T cell receptor beta chains were read from a single sample in a study of regulatory T cells. Profiling relied on immunoSEQ multiplex PCR, and the TCRdb table lists in-frame clones only, not all of them. The sample has around 29,000 clones; over 90% are singletons. The sample comprised conventional CD4+ T cells sorted from blood. These receptors came from a child aged 2 to 15 with CD3G deficiency. Both conserved end residues are part of each CDR3. A D gene is named only where the DNA matches it firmly. Clone size is shown for a subset of rows, as once, few, many or a class of expanded clone.

D gene | J gene | clone size | V gene | CDR3 DNA | CDR3 protein
- | TRBJ1-3 | - | TRBV19 | TGTGCCAGTAGTATCCGAGGTGGAAACACCATATATTTT | CASSIRGGNTIYF
- | TRBJ1-1 | - | TRBV28 | TGTGCCAGCACCCCGGGCGGGCTGAACACTGAAGCTTTCTTT | CASTPGGLNTEAFF
TRBD2 | TRBJ2-3 | - | TRBV11-2 | TGTGCCAGCAGCTTAGGAGACGGACTAGCGGGAGTTAGGACAGATACGCAGTATTTT | CASSLGDGLAGVRTDTQYF
- | TRBJ1-2 | - | TRBV28 | TGTGCCAGCAGTTTACCTGTACCCCCCTATGGCTACACCTTC | CASSLPVPPYGYTF
- | TRBJ1-2 | - | TRBV6-1 | TGTGCCAGCAGTGGGGGGGCGAATCGTGGCTACACCTTC | CASSGGANRGYTF
- | TRBJ1-5 | - | TRBV28 | TGTGCCAGCAGTCCTTCCAATCAGCCCCAGCATTTT | CASSPSNQPQHF
TRBD1 | TRBJ2-7 | once | TRBV6-1 | TGTGCCAGCAGCAGACAGGGACCCTACGAGCAGTACTTC | CASSRQGPYEQYF
- | TRBJ1-2 | - | TRBV28 | TGTGCCAGCAGTGAGGCCGATAACTATGGCTACACCTTC | CASSEADNYGYTF
- | TRBJ2-1 | - | TRBV6-1 | TGTGCCAGCGGAAAGGCCTGGGGGAATGAGCAGTTCTTC | CASGKAWGNEQFF
- | TRBJ1-2 | - | TRBV7-8 | TGTGCCAGCAGCAAAGCGCTCCGACAGGTAAAGCTCTATGGCTACACCTTC | CASSKALRQVKLYGYTF
TRBD1 | TRBJ2-5 | - | TRBV11-3 | TGTGCCAGCAGCTTAGTAGCAGGGGGCGAAGAGACCCAGTACTTC | CASSLVAGGEETQYF
TRBD2 | TRBJ2-1 | - | TRBV6-1 | TGTGCCAGCAGTGCCGGAACTAGCGGTTACAATGAGCAGTTCTTC | CASSAGTSGYNEQFF
- | TRBJ2-5 | - | TRBV18 | TGTGCCAGCTCACTTCCGGGAGTCGCCCAAGAGACCCAGTACTTC | CASSLPGVAQETQYF
TRBD2 | TRBJ2-7 | - | TRBV28 | TGTGCCAGCAGTCGTAGCGGGATGACGTGGGAGCAGTACTTC | CASSRSGMTWEQYF
- | TRBJ2-7 | few | TRBV18 | TGTGCCAGCTCACAGGACAGATACGAGCAGTACTTC | CASSQDRYEQYF
TRBD2 | TRBJ2-5 | - | TRBV5-1 | TGCGCCAGCAGCCGTAGCGGGGAGACCCAGTACTTC | CASSRSGETQYF
- | TRBJ2-3 | once | TRBV28 | TGTGCCAGCAGTTCAATCACCAAACATAGGAGGTCTAGCACAGATACGCAGTATTTT | CASSSITKHRRSSTDTQYF
- | TRBJ1-2 | - | TRBV6-1 | TGTGCCAGCAGTGAACATCACTATGGCTACACCTTC | CASSEHHYGYTF